What follows are 27 T cell receptor beta chains derived from one specimen sequenced in a study of Ad26.COV2.S vaccination and SARS-CoV-2 variants. Sequencing was performed with immunoSEQ multiplex PCR; in TCRdb, only in-frame clones are kept and a portion is missing. Of 430,000 or so clones in the sample, 80% to 95% were seen once. Treatment given: over 15 received Ad26.COV2.S at low or high dose, single or two shots; several received placebo; per-sample allocation not given. All samples were drawn on day 63, counting from the first vaccine or placebo injection. Sequenced material: peripheral blood, taken in a trial of Ad26.COV2.S vaccine versus placebo. The receptors here all came from a person aged 18-65 years who received the Ad26.COV2.S COVID-19 vaccine or a placebo.

The V call is TRBV5-5, the J call TRBJ2-1; TRBD2 agrees at 10 bases. CDR3 length equals 16 residues. The trim removed 2 bases at V and 8 bases at J, leaving 10 bases unmatched. Germline loops: CDR1 SGHKS, CDR2 YYEKEE (reference sequence). CDR3 loop: CASSLGASGSMDEQFF. CDR3 nucleotide sequence: TGTGCCAGCAGCTTAGGTGCTAGCGGGAGTATGGATGAGCAGTTCTTC.

The V gene is TRBV6-5, the J gene TRBJ1-5; D remains unclear. CDR3 length equals 13 residues. Trimming cost V 10 bases and J 0 bases, with 10 bases left between them. Per the germline V gene, CDR1 is MNHEY and CDR2 is SVGAGI. CDR3 bases: TGTGCCACCCAGAGAGATAGCAATCAGCCCCAGCATTTT. It yields the protein CATQRDSNQPQHF.

This clone was seen more than once but under ten times. The chain is built from TRBV3-1 (or the pseudogene TRBV3-2) and TRBJ2-1; D is uncertain. The germline CDR1 and CDR2 sequences are LGHDT and YNNKEL (reference sequence). The CDR3 sequence is 13 residues long. Trimming stripped 3 bases from V and 9 bases from J, with 12 bases between. Written as DNA, the CDR3 is TGTGCCAGCAGCCAGGTTACAGCCGCTGAGCAGTTCTTC. Its translation: CASSQVTAAEQFF.

The V gene is TRBV28, the J gene TRBJ2-7; 8 bases align to TRBD2. The J segment lost 5 bases and the V segment lost 6 bases, leaving 12 bases of the junction unmatched. The CDR3 is 15 amino acids. From germline, CDR1 is MDHEN and CDR2 SYDVKM. The chain's CDR3 is CASSLLSGGRNEQYF. CDR3 DNA sequence: TGTGCCAGCAGCCTTCTATCGGGAGGGAGAAACGAGCAGTACTTC. Filled out from reference TRBV28 and TRBJ2-7, the complete variable domain reads DVKVTQSSRYLVKRTGEKVFLECVQDMDHENMFWYRQDPGLGLRLIYFSYDVKMKEKGDIPEGYSVSREKKERFSLILESASTNQTSMYLCASSLLSGGRNEQYFGPGTRLTVT.

The chain combines TRBV6-1 with TRBJ1-2; D might be TRBD1 (5 bases). V shed 1 base and J shed 6 bases, with 12 bases lying between them. CDR3 length equals 14 residues. The germline gives CDR1 MNHNS, CDR2 SASEGT. For the CDR3, the DNA is TGTGCCAGCAGTGAAGTGGTAAGAGGGGATGGCTACACCTTC. It yields the protein CASSEVVRGDGYTF.

The J gene is TRBJ2-1, the V gene TRBV6-2 or TRBV6-3; 13 positions match TRBD2. Germline V gene lookup returns CDR1 MNHEY and CDR2 SVGEGT. This CDR3 is built from 18 residues. V lost 5 bases to trimming and J lost 2 bases; unmatched junction nucleotides: 9. The chain's CDR3 is CASSKTSGRPSTYNEQFF. CDR3 in DNA: TGTGCCAGCAGTAAGACTAGCGGGAGGCCAAGTACCTACAATGAGCAGTTCTTC.

The chain joins TRBV4-2 to TRBJ1-1, with TRBD1 as a possible D gene (6 bases). Between the trimmed V and J ends, which lost 0 bases and 3 bases, there was a span of 11 bases. Germline V gene lookup returns CDR1 LGHNA and CDR2 YNFKEQ. This CDR3 spans 15 amino acids. The CDR3 DNA follows: TGTGCCAGCAGCCAAGAACCAGGGGCATACACTGAAGCTTTCTTT. This sequence encodes CASSQEPGAYTEAFF.

CDR3 nucleotides: TGTGCCATCAGTGACCCCAGGGGTGCGGGCTCCTACAATGAGCAGTTCTTC. Amino acid sequence: CAISDPRGAGSYNEQFF. J is TRBJ2-1 and V is TRBV10-3, with D maybe TRBD1 (6 bases). The CDR3 length is 17 residues. Germline V gene lookup returns CDR1 ENHRY and CDR2 SYGVKD. V lost 3 bases and J lost 0, with 15 bases in between.

This clone appeared once. This chain joins TRBV7-9 and TRBJ1-1; D is uncertain. The V gene lost 5 bases and the J gene lost 6 bases, with 10 bases spanning the gap. The germline V gene has CDR1 SEHNR and CDR2 FQNEAQ (reference sequence). This CDR3 comprises 12 residues. This CDR3 reads CASSPVTSEAFF. DNA of the CDR3: TGTGCCAGCAGCCCCGTGACGTCTGAAGCTTTCTTT.

The chain recombines TRBV13 with TRBJ2-4; D may match TRBD1 or TRBD2 (6 bases each). Deletions cut 0 bases from V and 8 bases from J, with 14 bases between. Germline CDR1 and CDR2: PRHDT and FYEKMQ (reference sequence). This CDR3 contains 15 residues. The DNA for the CDR3 is TGTGCCAGCAGCTTAGGCGAGGGGGGCGGGGACATTCAGTACTTC. Translated, it gives CASSLGEGGGDIQYF.

The gene calls are TRBV15 and TRBJ1-4; no clear D. The CDR3 has 16 amino acids. V lost 2 bases and J 4 bases, leaving 14 bases between the germline ends. Germline V lookup: CDR1 LNHNV, CDR2 YYDKDF (reference sequence). The CDR3 DNA reads as TGTGCCACCAGCAGACAGATACAGAGACTTAATGAAAAACTGTTTTTT. It translates to CATSRQIQRLNEKLFF.

This clone has just a few counts. V and J are TRBV28 and TRBJ2-1; a possible D gene is TRBD2 (6 bases). This CDR3 is 15 amino acids long. Germline V CDR1 and CDR2: MDHEN, SYDVKM. Trimming shortened V by 9 bases and J by 4 bases, and 19 bases separated the two germline ends. The CDR3 bases are TGTGCCAGATCCAGAGGGGACTGGAGATACAATGAGCAGTTCTTC. Its protein is CARSRGDWRYNEQFF.

The chain recombines TRBV5-6 with TRBJ2-1; a weak D match, TRBD2 (6 bases). Germline V lookup: CDR1 SGHDT, CDR2 YYEEEE. Trimming shortened V by 2 bases and J by 4 bases, and 16 bases separated the two germline ends. This CDR3 contains 16 residues. CDR3 DNA sequence: TGTGCCAGCAGCTTCGTAGCCGGGAGTCAGTACAATGAGCAGTTCTTC. Translated, it gives CASSFVAGSQYNEQFF.

The rearrangement links TRBV10-3 to TRBJ1-1, with D hard to call. The V gene lost 10 bases and the J gene lost 5 bases, with 17 bases spanning the gap. Germline CDR1 and CDR2: ENHRY and SYGVKD. The CDR3 extends over 13 amino acids. The CDR3 sequence: CATVGMERTEAFF. For the CDR3, the DNA is TGTGCCACGGTTGGAATGGAAAGGACTGAAGCTTTCTTT.

The chain couples TRBV7-2 to TRBJ1-2; TRBD1 might be the D (6 bases). In germline, CDR1 is SGHTA, CDR2 FQGNSA. Between the trimmed V and J ends, which lost 1 base and 5 bases, there was a span of 8 bases. This CDR3 has 13 residues. In DNA, the CDR3 is TGTGCCAGCAGCTTAGGGGGGCGATATGGCTACACCTTC. This encodes CASSLGGRYGYTF.

In its sample, this clone was seen a few times. The chain links TRBV5-1 to TRBJ2-7; D may be TRBD1 (6 bases). V shed 1 base and J shed 6 bases, with 14 bases lying between them. Germline V lookup: CDR1 SGHRS, CDR2 YFSETQ. This CDR3 has 14 amino acids. The CDR3 loop is CASSLIGGGGEQYF. CDR3 DNA sequence: TGCGCCAGCAGCTTGATTGGGGGCGGAGGCGAGCAGTACTTC.

This clone was counted once. The V gene is TRBV5-6, the J gene TRBJ2-7; perhaps TRBD1 as D (5 bases). With 5 bases removed from V and 3 bases from J, the gap between germline ends came to 6 bases. The CDR3 loop spans 11 amino acids. The germline V gene has CDR1 SGHDT and CDR2 YYEEEE. The CDR3 loop reads CASSQGYEQYF. Written as DNA, the CDR3 is TGTGCCAGCAGTCAGGGCTACGAGCAGTACTTC.

A few counts support this clone. The chain employs TRBV27 and TRBJ1-1; 7 bases fit TRBD1. V lost 4 bases to trimming and J lost 0 bases; unmatched junction nucleotides: 5. The V gene's germline CDR1 is MNHEY and CDR2 SMNVEV (reference sequence). CDR3 length: 15 residues. The CDR3 region has the DNA TGTGCCAGCAGTTGGCAGGGGGGTATGAACACTGAAGCTTTCTTT. Translated, it gives CASSWQGGMNTEAFF.

This clone showed up just once. This rearrangement joins TRBV6-7 to TRBJ1-2, with no clear D. TRBV6-7 is given ORF status, its function remaining uncertain. V lost 10 bases and J 1 base, leaving 16 bases between the germline ends. The CDR3 loop spans 14 amino acids. The CDR3 coding sequence is TGTGCCACCGTACAACCAGGATTTAACTATGGCTACACCTTC. Encoded protein: CATVQPGFNYGYTF.

The gene calls are TRBV11-2 and TRBJ1-3; unclear D gene. V dropped 2 bases and J dropped 2 bases, with 10 bases sitting between them. This CDR3 region has 15 residues. Germline V lookup: CDR1 SGHAT, CDR2 FQNNGV. The CDR3 region has the DNA TGTGCCAGCAGCTTATCAATCGTGGCTGGAAACACCATATATTTT. This gives the protein CASSLSIVAGNTIYF.

With respect to this clone: Distinct nucleotide sequences in the sample also encode this CDR3. J is TRBJ2-1 and V is TRBV5-1, with 14 bases that match TRBD2. Germline V lookup: CDR1 SGHRS, CDR2 YFSETQ. CDR3 length: 15 amino acids. V dropped 4 bases and J dropped 5; count of bases not matched to a gene: 2. Here the CDR3 DNA reads TGCGCCAGCAGCCCGGGACTAGCGGGAGACAATGAGCAGTTCTTC. Translating gives CASSPGLAGDNEQFF.

The chain recombines TRBV18 with TRBJ2-7, with 11 bases identical to TRBD2. The CDR3 consists of 15 residues. J was trimmed by 4 bases and V by 4 bases; bases with no gene match: 6. Germline assignment: CDR1 KGHSH and CDR2 LQKENI. CDR3 bases: TGTGCCAGCTCACTAAAGACTAGCGGGGATTACGAGCAGTACTTC. Translation gives CASSLKTSGDYEQYF. The variable domain in full, with the rest retrieved from reference TRBV18 and TRBJ2-7, is NAGVMQNPRHLVRRRGQEARLRCSPMKGHSHVYWYRQLPEEGLKFMVYLQKENIIDESGMPKERFSAEFPKEGPSILRIQQVVRGDSAAYFCASSLKTSGDYEQYFGPGTRLTVT.

The V gene is TRBV9, the J gene TRBJ1-2, with a tentative D call TRBD1 (5 bases). CDR1 SGDLS and CDR2 YYNGEE come from the germline V gene. Trimming pared 4 bases from V and 5 bases from J, leaving 9 bases between. The length of the CDR3 is 12 residues. CDR3 in amino acids: CASSQGEYGYTF. CDR3 coding DNA: TGTGCCAGCAGCCAAGGGGAGTATGGCTACACCTTC. Full variable domain (rest looked up from reference TRBV9 and TRBJ1-2): DSGVTQTPKHLITATGQRVTLRCSPRSGDLSVYWYQQSLDQGLQFLIQYYNGEERAKGNILERFSAQQFPDLHSELNLSSLELGDSALYFCASSQGEYGYTFGSGTRLTVV.

The chain combines TRBV7-3 with TRBJ2-3; D perhaps matches TRBD2 (6 bases). Deletions cut 1 base from V and 7 bases from J, with 9 bases between. This CDR3 is built from 13 residues. CDR1 is SGHTA, CDR2 FQGTGA, per germline. In DNA, the CDR3 is TGTGCCAGCAGCTTAAGTACTAGCAATACGCAGTATTTT. Translation: CASSLSTSNTQYF.

J is TRBJ2-1 and V is TRBV5-5, with TRBD2 matching 10 bases. Trimming removed 4 bases from V and 6 bases from J; junction bases left unmatched: 13. The CDR3 runs to 17 residues. Germline CDR1 SGHKS, CDR2 YYEKEE (reference sequence). DNA for the CDR3: TGTGCCAGCAGCCCCCACCCAGCGGGAGGGCCGCCCAATGAGCAGTTCTTC. This codes for CASSPHPAGGPPNEQFF.

The V call is TRBV6-5, the J call TRBJ1-2; D remains ambiguous. Trimming took off 2 bases at V and 4 bases at J, with 11 bases between the two ends. Germline V gene data show CDR1 as MNHEY and CDR2 as SVGAGI. This CDR3 comprises 14 residues. The CDR3 protein is CASSYVGRSYGYTF. CDR3 bases: TGTGCCAGCAGTTACGTTGGTAGAAGCTATGGCTACACCTTC.

For this clone: Other DNA sequences from this sample encode an identical CDR3 as well. V gene TRBV2 combines with J gene TRBJ2-7; unclear D gene. With 1 base removed from V and 3 bases from J, the gap between germline ends came to 4 bases. The germline V gene encodes CDR1 SNHLY and CDR2 FYNNEI. CDR3 length: 12 residues. In DNA form, the CDR3 reads TGTGCCAGCAGTGAAGGACTCTACGAGCAGTACTTC. This translates into CASSEGLYEQYF.